Reported below is one T cell receptor beta chain. Its target is not known. Each replicate PCR on the sorted subsets used about 220 ng DNA (around 30,000 T cell genomes). Assay used: immunoSEQ multiplex PCR; TCRdb lists only in-frame clones, some missing. The sample has some 630,000 clones; roughly 70% are singletons. The data were taken from a study of shared clonotypes between healthy human individuals. General study findings and limits: For naive CD4 cells, 4.5% to 6.5% of clonotypes were shared across a few donors. Among donors, sharing of clonotypes was expected to be affected by sequencing depth. Naive subsets usually exceeded memory subsets in estimated richness.

CDR1 and CDR2 (germline): SGHAT, FQNNGV. The CDR3 runs to 19 residues. The V and J ends lost 1 base and 0 bases, in that order; junction bases with no gene match: 9. The sequencing sample was made of memory CD4+ T cells sorted from blood. As to subset: CD45RA-negative fraction. The chain links TRBV11-2 to TRBJ2-2; 9 nucleotides agree with TRBD2. This clonotype originated in a woman aged 30 to 39 in good health. CDR3 loop: CASSLGLAGNYANTGELFF. The CDR3 DNA reads as TGTGCCAGCAGCTTAGGGCTAGCGGGAAATTACGCGAACACCGGGGAGCTGTTTTTT. The variable domain in full, with the rest retrieved from reference TRBV11-2 and TRBJ2-2, is EAGVAQSPRYKIIEKRQSVAFWCNPISGHATLYWYQQILGQGPKLLIQFQNNGVVDDSQLPKDRFSAERLKGVDSTLKIQPAKLEDSAVYLCASSLGLAGNYANTGELFFGEGSRLTVL.